The 31 T cell receptor beta chains given below trace back to one sample, sequenced in a study of blood T cells in healthy people across ages. Primed by a sample-barcoded 5' primer and a J-beta primer mix, a second PCR proceeded for about 7 to 11 cycles. TCRdb ran MiXCR on the 5' RACE reads and lists one entry per CDR3 protein. The data show about 1.5 million distinct CDR3 sequences, roughly 43% seen once. The specimen sequenced was blood. The receptors originated from a woman under 30 in good health.

This chain uses TRBV7-2 with TRBJ1-1; D gene uncertain. V lost 3 bases and J 1 base, leaving 9 bases between the germline ends. The CDR3 spans 14 residues. Germline CDR1 SGHTA, CDR2 FQGNSA. CDR3 amino acids: CASSFYGKNTEAFF. CDR3 DNA: TGTGCCAGCAGCTTTTACGGAAAGAACACTGAAGCTTTCTTT.

This clonotype turned up a few times. The genes are TRBV7-9 and TRBJ1-2, with D possibly being TRBD1 (5 bases). The germline gives CDR1 SEHNR, CDR2 FQNEAQ (reference sequence). V gave up 7 bases and J gave up 2 bases, with 17 bases separating them. CDR3 size: 15 residues. DNA for the CDR3: TGTGCCAGCACCCATAGGGGCGGCGCGAACTATGGCTACACCTTC. It yields the protein CASTHRGGANYGYTF. Full variable domain (missing parts from reference TRBV7-9 and TRBJ1-2): DTGVSQNPRHKITKRGQNVTFRCDPISEHNRLYWYRQTLGQGPEFLTYFQNEAQLEKSRLLSDRFSAERPKGSFSTLEIQRTEQGDSAMYLCASTHRGGANYGYTFGSGTRLTVV.

This clonotype has just a few counts. V gene TRBV28 combines with J gene TRBJ1-1, with no clear D. Germline-derived CDR1 and CDR2 are MDHEN and SYDVKM. The CDR3 extends over 15 amino acids. V gave up 7 bases and J gave up 0 bases, with 15 bases separating them. CDR3 bases: TGTGCCAGCAACCCACCAAGACGGATGAACACTGAAGCTTTCTTT. Encoded protein: CASNPPRRMNTEAFF.

This chain links TRBV12-3 or TRBV12-4 with TRBJ2-3, with D perhaps given as TRBD1 or TRBD2 (6 bases each). Between the trimmed V and J ends, which lost 3 bases and 3 bases, there was a span of 13 bases. This CDR3 is 15 amino acids long. The DNA of the CDR3 is TGTGCCAGCAGTTTTTACGGGGGCGGGACAGATACGCAGTATTTT. Encoded protein: CASSFYGGGTDTQYF.

As concerns this clonotype: A much larger clone differs by one base, so this may be a read error. The chain employs TRBV4-3 and TRBJ1-2, with D hard to call. The germline V gene has CDR1 LGHNA and CDR2 YSLEER. The CDR3 spans 16 residues. V lost 1 base to trimming and J lost 7 bases, with 19 bases between them. CDR3 amino acids: CASSQVSIASDCGYTF. The CDR3 nucleotides read TGCGCCAGCAGCCAAGTCTCCATAGCCTCCGACTGTGGCTACACCTTC.

The count of this clonotype is one. The chain recombines TRBV2 with TRBJ2-7; D is perhaps TRBD1 or TRBD2 (5 bases each). Germline CDR1 is SNHLY and CDR2 is FYNNEI. The CDR3 runs 13 residues. The V end lost 7 bases, the J end lost 2 bases, and 12 bases lay between the germline ends. Here the CDR3 reads CASKEAGTYEQYF. The CDR3 DNA is TGTGCCAGCAAGGAGGCAGGGACCTACGAGCAGTACTTC. Drawing the rest from reference TRBV2 and TRBJ2-7, the complete variable domain is EPEVTQTPSHQVTQMGQEVILRCVPISNHLYFYWYRQILGQKVEFLVSFYNNEISEKSEIFDDQFSVERPDGSNFTLKIRSTKLEDSAMYFCASKEAGTYEQYFGPGTRLTVT.

This chain connects TRBV7-9 to TRBJ2-3; 11 bases align to TRBD1. The CDR3 covers 15 residues. Germline-derived CDR1 and CDR2 are SEHNR and FQNEAQ (reference sequence). Losses at the gene ends were 5 bases for V and 5 bases for J; bases not matched to a gene: 6. The CDR3 sequence is CASSRGQGDGDTQYF. The CDR3 DNA follows: TGTGCCAGCAGCCGGGGACAGGGGGATGGAGATACGCAGTATTTT. Full variable domain (missing parts from reference TRBV7-9 and TRBJ2-3): DTGVSQNPRHKITKRGQNVTFRCDPISEHNRLYWYRQTLGQGPEFLTYFQNEAQLEKSRLLSDRFSAERPKGSFSTLEIQRTEQGDSAMYLCASSRGQGDGDTQYFGPGTRLTVL.

The V call is TRBV6-2 or TRBV6-3, the J call TRBJ2-1; the match to TRBD2 covers 12 bases. In germline, CDR1 is MNHEY, CDR2 SVGEGT. Germline trimming cut 7 bases from V and 6 bases from J; bases unmatched to any gene: 4. The CDR3 covers 14 residues. The DNA for the CDR3 is TGTGCCAGCACCGCTAGCGGGAGGGGCAATGAGCAGTTCTTC. Residues: CASTASGRGNEQFF.

In its sample, this clonotype was seen once. The chain links TRBV12-3 or TRBV12-4 to TRBJ2-3; TRBD1 aligns across 8 bases. The CDR3 is 15 residues long. V shed 6 bases, J shed 6 bases, and the junction held 11 bases outside the gene matches. The CDR3 DNA follows: TGTGCCAGCAGGACAGGGGCTGCATTTTGGGATACGCAGTATTTT. Protein sequence: CASRTGAAFWDTQYF.

The rearrangement joins TRBV29-1 to TRBJ1-2; 7 bases agree with TRBD1. V gave up 6 bases and J gave up 8 bases; unmatched junction bases: 6. This CDR3 has 11 residues. Germline V lookup: CDR1 SQVTM, CDR2 ANQGSEA. In DNA, the CDR3 is TGCAGCGTCTCGACAGGGTCCGGCTACACCTTC. This translates into CSVSTGSGYTF.

The V and J genes are TRBV29-1 and TRBJ2-3, with unresolved D. The CDR3 has 11 amino acids. The V end was cut by 0 bases, the J end by 5 bases, with 3 bases between. CDR1 is SQVTM, CDR2 ANQGSEA, per germline. Here the CDR3 reads CSVEDVDTQYF. CDR3 nucleotide sequence: TGCAGCGTTGAAGACGTAGATACGCAGTATTTT.

The chain links TRBV4-1 to TRBJ1-2, with TRBD1 matching 9 bases. Trimming took 8 bases from V and 0 from J; bases not matched to a gene: 7. Germline V gene sequence: CDR1 MGHRA, CDR2 YSYEKL. The CDR3 covers 15 residues. This CDR3 reads CASRHRTGANYGYTF. The CDR3 nucleotides are TGCGCCAGCCGACATCGGACAGGGGCTAACTATGGCTACACCTTC.

In this sample, this clonotype turned up a few times. The chain carries TRBV25-1 and TRBJ2-7; 9 bases are a match to TRBD1. CDR1 is MGHDK, CDR2 SYGVNS, per germline. The ends lost 2 bases at V and 5 bases at J; junction bases unmatched: 13. There are 17 residues in the CDR3. The CDR3 DNA is TGTGCCAGCAGTGAAACGAACCCCGGACAGGGGAGAAACGAGCAGTACTTC. Its translation: CASSETNPGQGRNEQYF.

The V call is TRBV27, the J call TRBJ2-4, with 7 bases matching TRBD2. The V and J ends lost 4 bases and 0 bases, in that order; junction bases with no gene match: 6. The CDR3 is made up of 16 amino acids. Germline loops: CDR1 MNHEY, CDR2 SMNVEV (reference sequence). CDR3 sequence reads: CASSWGGLLAKNIQYF. CDR3 bases: TGTGCCAGCAGTTGGGGGGGACTACTAGCCAAAAACATTCAGTACTTC.

This clonotype was recorded many times. The chain carries TRBV7-2 and TRBJ2-1; D perhaps matches TRBD2 (5 bases). Trimming shortened V by 5 bases and J by 4 bases, and 15 bases separated the two germline ends. The germline gives CDR1 SGHTA, CDR2 FQGNSA. The CDR3 contains 15 residues. The CDR3 loop is CASSPGTRVYNEQFF. Here the CDR3 DNA reads TGTGCCAGCAGCCCAGGTACTAGAGTATACAATGAGCAGTTCTTC.

This clonotype has more than one count but fewer than ten. The chain has TRBV6-1 and TRBJ1-6, with D hard to call. Trimming shortened V by 10 bases and J by 0 bases, and 10 bases separated the two germline ends. In germline, CDR1 is MNHNS, CDR2 SASEGT. The CDR3 consists of 14 residues. CDR3 sequence (DNA): TGTGCCACCGGAAGGTCCTCCTATAATTCACCCCTCCACTTT. This gives the protein CATGRSSYNSPLHF.

This clonotype has only one observation. This sequence joins TRBV29-1 and TRBJ2-1, with D perhaps being TRBD1 or TRBD2 (5 bases each). The closer fit of TRBJ2-7 to the DNA end suggests the J call may be wrong. Germline V gene lookup returns CDR1 SQVTM and CDR2 ANQGSEA. This CDR3 contains 13 residues. CDR3 coding DNA: TGCAGCGTTGAGGGGGTTTCCTACAATGAGCAGTACTTC. Protein product: CSVEGVSYNEQYF.

The chain couples TRBV7-2 to TRBJ2-1; TRBD2 agrees at 11 bases. After removal of 2 bases from V and 13 bases from J, the junction contained 10 bases not matched to a gene. Germline CDR1 is SGHTA and CDR2 is FQGNSA. There are 15 residues in the CDR3. In DNA form, the CDR3 reads TGTGCCAGCAGCTTACTAGCGGGGGGCATAGAGACCCAGTTCTTC. This translates into CASSLLAGGIETQFF.

This clonotype was picked up a small number of times. The chain employs TRBV7-2 and TRBJ2-7; the D gene is possibly TRBD2 (6 bases). The CDR3 spans 14 residues. V shed 2 bases and J shed 2 bases, with 10 bases lying between them. CDR1 is SGHTA and CDR2 is FQGNSA in the germline V gene. The CDR3 nucleotides read TGTGCCAGCAGCTTATTGCGGGAAGCCTACGAGCAGTACTTC. Protein product: CASSLLREAYEQYF.

This clonotype was counted only a few times. The chain carries TRBV5-1 and TRBJ1-1, with D possibly TRBD1 on 5 matching bases. Germline values: CDR1 SGHRS, CDR2 YFSETQ. The CDR3 is 15 amino acids. The V gene lost 4 bases and the J gene lost 4 bases, with 17 bases spanning the gap. CDR3 nucleotides: TGCGCCAGCAGCATGACAGTTCCCGGAGGCACTGAAGCTTTCTTT. It specifies CASSMTVPGGTEAFF.

This clonotype was counted a few times. The chain employs TRBV6-2 or TRBV6-3 and TRBJ1-1, with 7 positions matching TRBD1. The CDR3 totals 13 residues. Germline CDR1 and CDR2: MNHEY and SVGEGT. V shed 8 bases, J shed 0 bases, and the junction held 3 bases outside the gene matches. Written as DNA, the CDR3 is TGTGCCAGCGGAGGACAGGTGAACACTGAAGCTTTCTTT. It encodes CASGGQVNTEAFF.

The sample holds many counts of this clonotype. The V gene is TRBV7-9, the J gene TRBJ1-2, with unresolved D. The CDR3 contains 14 residues. Trimming shortened V by 6 bases and J by 2 bases, and 13 bases separated the two germline ends. Germline-derived CDR1 and CDR2 are SEHNR and FQNEAQ (reference sequence). CDR3 bases: TGTGCCAGCAGTTCTAACGTGGCCAACTATGGCTACACCTTC. Amino acid sequence: CASSSNVANYGYTF.

Remarks on this clonotype: Relative to the germline gene, one junction end is altered; a read error may explain this. The chain has TRBV20-1 and TRBJ2-3; D unclear. The CDR3 contains 12 residues. In germline, CDR1 is DFQATT, CDR2 SNEGSKA (reference sequence). The CDR3 loop is CSVRQLTDTQYF. The CDR3 DNA follows: TGCAGTGTTAGACAACTCACAGATACGCAGTATTTT.

This chain links TRBV7-3 with TRBJ2-3; TRBD2 matches 8 bases. The CDR3 runs 15 residues. The V segment lost 3 bases and the J segment 2 bases; nucleotides outside the gene matches: 4. Germline values: CDR1 SGHTA, CDR2 FQGTGA. In DNA form, the CDR3 reads TGTGCCAGCAGCTTGACTAGCGACCTCACAGATACGCAGTATTTT. Translating it yields CASSLTSDLTDTQYF.

The chain couples TRBV28 to TRBJ2-3, with TRBD2 matching over 11 bases. The length of the CDR3 is 18 residues. CDR1 MDHEN and CDR2 SYDVKM come from the germline V gene. V was pared by 5 bases and J by 0 bases, with 10 bases of the junction left unmatched. This CDR3 is CASSGVGTSGTSTDTQYF. The CDR3 bases are TGTGCCAGCAGTGGGGTGGGGACTAGCGGTACTAGCACAGATACGCAGTATTTT.

This CDR3 reads CSATDRVDEQYF. DNA of the CDR3: TGCAGTGCAACCGACAGGGTCGACGAGCAGTACTTC. The gene calls are TRBV20-1 and TRBJ2-7; 7 bases are a match to TRBD1. J lost 5 bases, V lost 6 bases, and 7 bases had no gene match. Germline V lookup: CDR1 DFQATT, CDR2 SNEGSKA (reference sequence). The CDR3 has 12 amino acids.

The V call is TRBV20-1, the J call TRBJ1-5; D gene uncertain. CDR1 and CDR2 (germline): DFQATT, SNEGSKA (reference sequence). The CDR3 length is 13 residues. Trimming took off 1 base at V and 3 bases at J, with 7 bases between the two ends. Written as DNA, the CDR3 is TGCAGTGCTAGAGGGCAGGCCAATCAGCCCCAGCATTTT. It translates to CSARGQANQPQHF.

This clonotype appeared a few times. This chain links TRBV10-3 with TRBJ2-7, with D perhaps TRBD1 (6 bases). Germline V gene sequence: CDR1 ENHRY, CDR2 SYGVKD. The CDR3 contains 15 residues. The V and J ends lost 2 bases and 2 bases respectively, with 13 bases between them. In DNA form, the CDR3 reads TGTGCCATCAGTGAGGTTGGGGGCGAACCCTACGAGCAGTACTTC. Translating it yields CAISEVGGEPYEQYF.

The chain couples TRBV7-9 to TRBJ1-5, with 10 bases that match TRBD1. Unmatched junction bases numbered 6, after V lost 5 bases and J lost 2 bases. The germline gives CDR1 SEHNR, CDR2 FQNEAQ (reference sequence). The CDR3 sequence is 16 residues long. CDR3 sequence reads: CASSRGGTGGNQPQHF. The CDR3 nucleotides are TGTGCCAGCAGCCGCGGGGGGACAGGGGGCAATCAGCCCCAGCATTTT.

The V gene is TRBV7-9, the J gene TRBJ1-1; no reliable D call. The germline V gene encodes CDR1 SEHNR and CDR2 FQNEAQ (reference sequence). The CDR3 is made up of 12 amino acids. The germline V and J ends were trimmed by 0 bases and 7 bases, with 6 bases remaining between them. The CDR3 sequence is CASSLAQSEAFF. The DNA for the CDR3 is TGTGCCAGCAGCTTAGCACAGAGTGAAGCTTTCTTT.

This chain links TRBV28 with TRBJ1-6; D remains ambiguous. V lost 6 bases and J 6 bases, leaving 9 bases between the germline ends. The CDR3 covers 13 residues. Germline CDR1 and CDR2: MDHEN and SYDVKM. The CDR3 spells CASRGRGNSPLHF. The CDR3 DNA follows: TGTGCCAGCAGAGGGAGAGGTAATTCACCCCTCCACTTT.